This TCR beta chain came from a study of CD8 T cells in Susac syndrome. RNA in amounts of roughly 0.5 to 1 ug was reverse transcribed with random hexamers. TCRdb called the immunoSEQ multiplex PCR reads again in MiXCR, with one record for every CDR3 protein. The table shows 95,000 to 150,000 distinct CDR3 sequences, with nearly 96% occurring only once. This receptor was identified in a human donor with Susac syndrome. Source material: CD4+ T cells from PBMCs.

CDR3 nucleotides: TGTGCCAGCAGTCAAAGGTCCGGGGATACGCAGTATTTT. Its protein product is CASSQRSGDTQYF. The chain combines TRBV7-2 with TRBJ2-3, with D uncertain. From germline, CDR1 is SGHTA and CDR2 FQGNSA. This CDR3 has 13 residues. The ends were cut back, 6 bases at V and 6 bases at J, with 13 bases in the middle.